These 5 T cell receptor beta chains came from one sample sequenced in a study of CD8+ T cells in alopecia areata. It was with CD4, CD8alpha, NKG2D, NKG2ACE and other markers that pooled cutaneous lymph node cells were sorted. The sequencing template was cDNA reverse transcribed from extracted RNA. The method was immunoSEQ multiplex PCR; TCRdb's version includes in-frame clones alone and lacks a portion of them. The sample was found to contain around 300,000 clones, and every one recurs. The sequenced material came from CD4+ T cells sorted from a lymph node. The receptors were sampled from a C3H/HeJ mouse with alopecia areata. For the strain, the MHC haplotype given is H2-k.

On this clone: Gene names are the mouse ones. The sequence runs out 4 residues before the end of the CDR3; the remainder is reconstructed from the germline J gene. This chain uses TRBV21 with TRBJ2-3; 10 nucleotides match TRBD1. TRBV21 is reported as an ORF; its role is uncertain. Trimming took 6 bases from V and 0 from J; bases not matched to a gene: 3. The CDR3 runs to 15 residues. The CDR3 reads CASRGQGTSAETLYF. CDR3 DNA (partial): TGTGCTAGCAGGGGACAGGGGACTAGTGCAGAA.

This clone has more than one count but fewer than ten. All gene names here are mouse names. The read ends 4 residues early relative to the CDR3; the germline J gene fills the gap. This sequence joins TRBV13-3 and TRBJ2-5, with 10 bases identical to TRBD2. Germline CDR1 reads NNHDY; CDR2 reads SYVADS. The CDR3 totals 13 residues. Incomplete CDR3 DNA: TGTGCCAGCGGGGGACTGGGGCGTGAC. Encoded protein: CASGGLGRD. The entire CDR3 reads CASGGLGRDTQYF.

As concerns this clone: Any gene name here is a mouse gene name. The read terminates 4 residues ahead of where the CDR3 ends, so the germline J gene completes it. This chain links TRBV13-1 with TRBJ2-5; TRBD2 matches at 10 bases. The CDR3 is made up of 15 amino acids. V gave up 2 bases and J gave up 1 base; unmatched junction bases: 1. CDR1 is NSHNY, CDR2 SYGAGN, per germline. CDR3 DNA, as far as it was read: TGTGCCAGCAGTGAAGACTGGGGGGACCAAGAC. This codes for CASSEDWGDQD. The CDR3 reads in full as CASSEDWGDQDTQYF.

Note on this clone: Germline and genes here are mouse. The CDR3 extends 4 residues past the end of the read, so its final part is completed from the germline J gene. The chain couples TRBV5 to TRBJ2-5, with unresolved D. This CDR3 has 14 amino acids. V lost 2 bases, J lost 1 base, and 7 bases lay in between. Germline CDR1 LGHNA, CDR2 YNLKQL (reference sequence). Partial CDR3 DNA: TGTGCCAGCAGCCAAAGACAAGACCAAGAC. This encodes CASSQRQDQD. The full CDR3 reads CASSQRQDQDTQYF.

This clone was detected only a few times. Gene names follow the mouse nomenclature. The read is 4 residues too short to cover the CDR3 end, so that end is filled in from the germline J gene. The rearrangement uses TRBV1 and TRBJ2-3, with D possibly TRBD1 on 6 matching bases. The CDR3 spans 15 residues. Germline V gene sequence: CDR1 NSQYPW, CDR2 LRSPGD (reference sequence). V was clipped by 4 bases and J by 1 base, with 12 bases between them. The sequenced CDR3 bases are TGCACCTGCAGTGAACAGGGTAAAGGTGCAGAA. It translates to CTCSEQGKGAE. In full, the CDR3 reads CTCSEQGKGAETLYF.